This T cell receptor beta chain came from a study of Graves' ophthalmopathy and Graves' hyperthyroidism. At the level of the study: Absence of ophthalmopathy within 18 months of follow-up defined stable hyperthyroidism.

Broader study findings: Detected in blood as well were most expanded thyroid clonotypes with frequency above 0.001.

RNA transcripts served as template for amplifying TCR beta CDR3 sequences. HTBI-primed first-round RT-PCR preceded second-round multiplex PCR. Each CDR3 protein gets one entry after TCRdb re-called the multiplex PCR reads with MiXCR. Here the sample spans over a million distinct CDR3 sequences, approximately 35% being singletons. The germline V gene has CDR1 ENHRY and CDR2 SYGVKD. CDR3 size: 16 residues. V was shortened by 1 base and J by 4 bases, with 16 bases between the two germline ends. Hyperthyroidism patients, all newly diagnosed, had under 2 months' duration and ages of 18 to 65. Researchers turned away patients with other autoimmune diseases, uncontrolled infections, pregnancy or lactation. As regards this clonotype: Its antigen is unknown.

This receptor was obtained from an adult man with Graves' hyperthyroidism. Sequencing input: peripheral blood or thyroid tissue (not recorded which). This chain connects TRBV10-3 to TRBJ1-1; D may be TRBD1 (5 bases). CDR3 region: CAISELRRGSSTEAFF. CDR3 nucleotide sequence: TGTGCCATCAGTGAGTTACGAAGGGGCAGCTCCACTGAAGCTTTCTTT.